The rows below give T cell receptor beta chains drawn from one sample of a study of T cells in Graves' hyperthyroidism and ophthalmopathy. TCRdb passed the multiplex PCR reads through MiXCR, listing each CDR3 protein once. The sample has 500,000 to 550,000 distinct CDR3 sequences, roughly 20% seen once. Material: blood. These receptors came from a man aged 18 to 30 with Graves' hyperthyroidism. CDR3s include the opening cysteine and the closing phenylalanine or tryptophan. The D gene is left open where the match is weak. Not every row has a clone size; where given, it reads once, few, many or a size class.

V	J	D	size	DNA	CDR3
TRBV5-6	TRBJ2-7	-	-	TGTGCCAGCAGCTTGGTACTTACGGATTCTGAGCAGTACTTC	CASSLVLTDSEQYF
TRBV27	TRBJ2-7	-	many	TGTGCCAGCAGCTACCGTCGGGGGGCCAACGAGCAGTACTTC	CASSYRRGANEQYF
TRBV7-9	TRBJ1-2	-	many	TGTGCCAGCAGCTTAGCCGGGATGAACTATGGCTACACCTTC	CASSLAGMNYGYTF
TRBV10-2	TRBJ1-2	-	-	TGCGCCAGCAGGCCGGGACATGGGATGGATGGCTACACCTTC	CASRPGHGMDGYTF
TRBV6-2/TRBV6-3	TRBJ2-7	-	few	TGTGCCAGCAGTTACTTCCTACAGGGCGAGCAGTACTTC	CASSYFLQGEQYF
TRBV7-2	TRBJ2-5	-	-	TGTGCCAGCAGCCCTTATTTGGAAGAGACCCAGTACTTC	CASSPYLEETQYF
TRBV11-2	TRBJ1-6	-	few	TGTGCCAGCAGCGGACTTACCTATAATTCACCCCTCCACTTT	CASSGLTYNSPLHF
TRBV6-1	TRBJ1-2	-	many	TGTGCCAGCAGTCCAGGGCGACCTGTCTATGGCTACACCTTC	CASSPGRPVYGYTF
TRBV28	TRBJ1-3	-	many	TGTGCCAGCACCCCCGGGCGAGCTGGAAACACCATATATTTT	CASTPGRAGNTIYF
TRBV5-1	TRBJ1-1	-	-	TGCGCCAGCAGCTTTATCCCCAGGGACACTGAAGCTTTCTTT	CASSFIPRDTEAFF
TRBV5-1	TRBJ2-7	-	many	TGCGCCAGCAGCTCCGGGATTATTGACGAGCAGTACTTC	CASSSGIIDEQYF
TRBV5-1	TRBJ1-1	-	many	TGCGCCAGCAGCCCTGCAGGGTCCTCTGGGGCTTTCTTT	CASSPAGSSGAFF
TRBV20-1	TRBJ2-7	-	many	TGCAGTGCTAGCCCGGACAGAGCCTACGAGCAGTACTTC	CSASPDRAYEQYF
TRBV5-1	TRBJ2-2	-	-	TGCGCCAGCAGCTCTCCAAACGGGGAGCTGTTTTTT	CASSSPNGELFF
TRBV13	TRBJ2-7	TRBD1	-	TGTGCCAGCAGCTCAGTTGGACAGGGGAGTAGCTACGAGCAGTACTTC	CASSSVGQGSSYEQYF
TRBV30	TRBJ1-1	-	many	TGTGCCTGGAGTGTACTGTGGGGGAACACTGAAGCTTTCTTT	CAWSVLWGNTEAFF
TRBV3-1	TRBJ2-4	-	-	TGTGCCAGCAGCCAAGATAGTGAAAACGGGGGCTCTCAGTACTTC	CASSQDSENGGSQYF
TRBV6-1	TRBJ2-7	-	many	TGTGCCAGCAGTGAAGTGGACGAGCAGTACTTC	CASSEVDEQYF
TRBV6-4	TRBJ1-1	-	-	TGTGCCAGCAGTTACTCGAACCGCGAAGCTTTCTTT	CASSYSNREAFF
TRBV12-3/TRBV12-4	TRBJ1-3	-	many	TGTGCCAGCAGTTTAGTTGGACTCACAAGCTCTGGAAACACCATATATTTT	CASSLVGLTSSGNTIYF